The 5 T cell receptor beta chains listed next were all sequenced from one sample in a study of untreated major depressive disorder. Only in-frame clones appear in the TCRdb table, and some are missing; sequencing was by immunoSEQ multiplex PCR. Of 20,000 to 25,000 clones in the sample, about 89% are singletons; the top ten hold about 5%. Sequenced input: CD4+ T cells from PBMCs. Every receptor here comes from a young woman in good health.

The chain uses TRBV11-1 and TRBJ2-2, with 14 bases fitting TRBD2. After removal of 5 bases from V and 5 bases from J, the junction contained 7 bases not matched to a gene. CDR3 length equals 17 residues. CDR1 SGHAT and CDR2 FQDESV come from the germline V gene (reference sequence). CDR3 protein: CASSPGTSGGTTGELFF. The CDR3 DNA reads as TGTGCCAGCAGCCCGGGGACTAGCGGGGGTACGACCGGGGAGCTGTTTTTT.

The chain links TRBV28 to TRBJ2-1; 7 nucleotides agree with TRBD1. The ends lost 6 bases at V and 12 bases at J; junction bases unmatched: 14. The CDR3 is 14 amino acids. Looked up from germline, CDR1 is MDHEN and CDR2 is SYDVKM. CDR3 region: CASRLDRVGVGQFF. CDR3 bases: TGTGCCAGCAGACTCGACAGGGTGGGAGTAGGGCAGTTCTTC.

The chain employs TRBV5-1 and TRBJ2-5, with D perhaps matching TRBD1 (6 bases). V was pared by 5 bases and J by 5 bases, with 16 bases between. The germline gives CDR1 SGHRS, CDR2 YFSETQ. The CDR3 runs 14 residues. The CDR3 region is CASSATGTRETQYF. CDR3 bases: TGCGCCAGCAGTGCGACCGGGACAAGGGAGACCCAGTACTTC.

CDR3 loop: CASSALIETQYF. In DNA form, the CDR3 reads TGTGCCAGCAGCGCCTTAATCGAGACCCAGTACTTC. The chain carries TRBV7-6 and TRBJ2-5, with D hard to call. Germline V gene lookup returns CDR1 SGHVS and CDR2 FNYEAQ. V dropped 5 bases and J dropped 5 bases, with 9 bases sitting between them. The CDR3 spans 12 residues.

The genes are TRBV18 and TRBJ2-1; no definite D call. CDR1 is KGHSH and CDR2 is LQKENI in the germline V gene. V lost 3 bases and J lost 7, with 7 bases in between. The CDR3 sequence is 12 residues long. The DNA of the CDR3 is TGTGCCAGCTCACCCCAGACTAATGAGCAGTTCTTC. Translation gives CASSPQTNEQFF.